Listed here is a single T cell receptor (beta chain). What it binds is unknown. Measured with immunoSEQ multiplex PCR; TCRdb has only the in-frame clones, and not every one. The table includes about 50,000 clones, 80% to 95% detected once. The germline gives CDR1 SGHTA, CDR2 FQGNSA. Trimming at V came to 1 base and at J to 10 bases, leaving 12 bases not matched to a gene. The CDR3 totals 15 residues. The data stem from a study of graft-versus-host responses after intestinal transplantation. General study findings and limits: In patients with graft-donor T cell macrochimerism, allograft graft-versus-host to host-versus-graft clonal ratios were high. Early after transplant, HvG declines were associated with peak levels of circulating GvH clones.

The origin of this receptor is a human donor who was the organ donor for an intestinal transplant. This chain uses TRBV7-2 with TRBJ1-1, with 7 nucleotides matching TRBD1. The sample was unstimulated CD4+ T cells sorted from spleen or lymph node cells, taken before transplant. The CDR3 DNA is TGTGCCAGCAGCTTAGACAGGGGTGGTAGATTAGGAGCTTTCTTT. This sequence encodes CASSLDRGGRLGAFF.